One and the same sample provided the 5 T cell receptor beta chains below, sequenced in a study of T cell repertoires in breast cancer. Blocking oligonucleotides added to a second nested PCR suppressed unpaired genes. TCRdb called the emulsion pairing reads again in MiXCR, with one record for every CDR3 protein. The sample yields roughly 38,000 distinct CDR3 sequences, about 50% seen once. The expanded emulsion RT-PCR method captured paired alpha and beta chains from CD8+ T cells. Specimen: CD8+ T cells. The receptors come from a pool of human donors with breast cancer or a healthy control (not recorded which).

This clonotype occurred a few times. The CDR3 DNA follows: TGTGCCAGCAGCCGTGACACGAACACTGAAGCTTTCTTT. As protein: CASSRDTNTEAFF. The V and J genes are TRBV7-9 and TRBJ1-1, with unresolved D. Deletions cut 5 bases from V and 1 base from J, with 8 bases between. This CDR3 comprises 13 residues. The V gene's germline CDR1 is SEHNR and CDR2 FQNEAQ (reference sequence).

Details on this clonotype: A read error may explain this, as a much larger clone is one base away. The chain uses TRBV6-1 and TRBJ2-7; the D gene is possibly TRBD2 (5 bases). Per germline, CDR1 MNHNS and CDR2 SASEGT. The CDR3 length is 15 residues. CDR3 loop: CTSTQGGGLSYEQYF. The CDR3 DNA reads as TGTACCAGCACCCAAGGTGGCGGACTCTCCTACGAGCAGTACTTC.

This rearrangement joins TRBV28 to TRBJ2-1; a possible D gene is TRBD2 (7 bases). This CDR3 comprises 15 residues. V lost 8 bases to trimming and J lost 5 bases, with 19 bases between them. Looked up from germline, CDR1 is MDHEN and CDR2 is SYDVKM. The CDR3 DNA sequence: TGTGCCAGCGGCTGGGGGGGGGGGCTGAACAATGAGCAGTTCTTC. It specifies CASGWGGGLNNEQFF.

V is TRBV29-1 and J is TRBJ1-5; tentative D call: TRBD1 (6 bases). Germline V CDR1 and CDR2: SQVTM, ANQGSEA. Between the trimmed V and J ends, which lost 4 bases and 6 bases, there was a span of 16 bases. The CDR3 is made up of 14 amino acids. The CDR3 sequence is CSVGTGSPSQPQHF. CDR3 DNA: TGCAGCGTTGGAACAGGGAGTCCGAGTCAGCCCCAGCATTTT.

The chain carries TRBV18 and TRBJ1-1; D is uncertain. The length of the CDR3 is 14 residues. Trimming stripped 3 bases from V and 1 base from J, with 9 bases between. Germline V CDR1 and CDR2: KGHSH, LQKENI. Written as DNA, the CDR3 is TGTGCCAGCTCACCGGGCAGTCCGAACACTGAAGCTTTCTTT. It is translated as CASSPGSPNTEAFF.